This TCR beta chain was profiled in a study of blood T cell repertoires in COVID-19. Study overall: From the United States, Italy and Spain came samples of acute and convalescent COVID-19. PBMCs, B-cell-depleted T cells, or T cells provided the cDNA or gDNA that made up the material.

This clone was detected a few times. The CDR3 loop spans 15 amino acids. Germline CDR1 and CDR2: LNHDA and SQIVND (reference sequence). V lost 1 base and J 1 base, leaving 10 bases between the germline ends. Method: immunoSEQ multiplex PCR; TCRdb's copy keeps in-frame clones and lacks some. The sample yields some 190,000 clones, around 80% seen once. Participants spanned ages about 18 to 100 years and resided in roughly 22 US areas. The clonotype comes from a woman between 50 and 59 years old with acute COVID-19. Input material: PBMCs or T cells enriched from blood (not recorded which). The chain links TRBV19 to TRBJ2-5, with a weak D call TRBD2 (6 bases). This CDR3 is CASSIGGAPQETQYF. The CDR3 nucleotides read TGTGCCAGTAGTATAGGCGGGGCCCCCCAAGAGACCCAGTACTTC. Drawing the rest from reference TRBV19 and TRBJ2-5, the complete variable domain is DGGITQSPKYLFRKEGQNVTLSCEQNLNHDAMYWYRQDPGQGLRLIYYSQIVNDFQKGDIAEGYSVSREKKESFPLTVTSAQKNPTAFYLCASSIGGAPQETQYFGPGTRLLVL.